The 21 T cell receptor beta chains below were found in one sample sequenced in a study of CD8 T cells in ankylosing spondylitis. Their target antigens are unknown. Via MiXCR, TCRdb re-called the 5' RACE reads, giving one row per CDR3 protein. Here the sample spans 700,000 or so distinct CDR3 sequences, over 15% being singletons. Study-wide results and limits: A motif of roughly eight highly homologous TCR beta variants was seen as apparently characteristic of ankylosing spondylitis blood.

The source material was blood, either unsorted or a sorted T cell fraction (not recorded which). Receptor source: a male donor with ankylosing spondylitis.

This clonotype was seen a handful of times. The chain recombines TRBV12-3 or TRBV12-4 with TRBJ1-4; no reliable D call. V gave up 2 bases and J gave up 3 bases, with 10 bases separating them. This CDR3 has 15 amino acids. This CDR3 is CASSLLGLANEKLFF. As DNA, the CDR3 is TGTGCCAGCAGTTTATTAGGGCTGGCTAATGAAAAACTGTTTTTT.

This clonotype came up many times. This chain joins TRBV4-2 and TRBJ1-2, with unresolved D. Deletions cut 0 bases from V and 3 bases from J, with 14 bases between. This CDR3 region has 16 residues. Germline CDR1 LGHNA, CDR2 YNFKEQ. The CDR3: CASSQEVGVAYYGYTF. The CDR3 bases are TGTGCCAGCAGCCAAGAGGTTGGGGTTGCGTACTATGGCTACACCTTC.

This clonotype has ten or more counts. The V and J genes are TRBV20-1 and TRBJ2-4; 11 nucleotides match TRBD2. The V and J ends lost 3 bases and 9 bases, in that order; junction bases with no gene match: 13. The V gene's germline CDR1 is DFQATT and CDR2 SNEGSKA (reference sequence). This CDR3 has 16 residues. CDR3 in amino acids: CSASCSGGAWEFIQYF. CDR3 sequence (DNA): TGCAGTGCTAGCTGTAGCGGGGGGGCCTGGGAGTTCATTCAGTACTTC.

A few counts support this clonotype. This sequence joins TRBV5-1 and TRBJ1-1, with 7 bases lining up with TRBD1. The CDR3 covers 13 residues. V lost 3 bases, J lost 4 bases, and 3 bases stayed unmatched. Germline CDR1 reads SGHRS; CDR2 reads YFSETQ. CDR3 bases: TGCGCCAGCAGCTGGGGACAGTCCACTGAAGCTTTCTTT. Residues: CASSWGQSTEAFF.

In this sample, this clonotype turned up a few times. The V call is TRBV5-1, the J call TRBJ2-1, with 12 bases fitting TRBD2. This CDR3 has 16 residues. Per germline, CDR1 SGHRS and CDR2 YFSETQ. V lost 1 base and J lost 8; bases outside the gene matches: 7. CDR3 amino acids: CASSLLLAGGSHEQFF. Here the CDR3 DNA reads TGCGCCAGCAGCTTGCTACTAGCGGGGGGTTCCCATGAGCAGTTCTTC.

The chain uses TRBV5-4 and TRBJ2-7, with 16 positions matching TRBD2. The CDR3 has 17 amino acids. V trimming: 4 bases; J trimming: 7 bases; junction bases outside the gene matches: 11. Germline assignment: CDR1 SGHNT and CDR2 YYREEE (reference sequence). CDR3 DNA sequence: TGTGCCAGCAGCCAGGGGGGACTAGCGGGAGGGATGGAAGAGCAGTACTTC. It codes for CASSQGGLAGGMEEQYF.

The chain recombines TRBV20-1 with TRBJ2-7, with 10 bases identical to TRBD2. In germline, CDR1 is DFQATT, CDR2 SNEGSKA (reference sequence). The CDR3 loop spans 14 amino acids. Trimming removed 5 bases from V and 5 bases from J; junction bases left unmatched: 9. CDR3 in DNA: TGCAGTGCTGGTACTCTAGCGGGAGCCCACGAGCAGTACTTC. This translates into CSAGTLAGAHEQYF.

This chain joins TRBV7-2 and TRBJ2-3; unclear D gene. The CDR3 loop spans 14 amino acids. Germline lookup yields CDR1 SGHTA and CDR2 FQGNSA. Between the trimmed V and J ends, which lost 2 bases and 2 bases, there was a span of 8 bases. The CDR3 bases are TGTGCCAGCAGCTTAACGACCATCACAGATACGCAGTATTTT. Translation: CASSLTTITDTQYF.

This clonotype showed up just a few times. This sequence joins TRBV4-3 and TRBJ2-5, with unresolved D. Per the germline V gene, CDR1 is LGHNA and CDR2 is YSLEER. This CDR3 has 13 amino acids. The V gene lost 1 base and the J gene lost 6 bases, with 9 bases spanning the gap. CDR3 region: CASSQAAEKTQYF. CDR3 nucleotide sequence: TGCGCCAGCAGCCAAGCGGCAGAAAAGACCCAGTACTTC.

The chain combines TRBV27 with TRBJ1-1; no clear D. The CDR3 sequence is 13 residues long. The germline V and J ends were trimmed by 7 bases and 5 bases, with 14 bases remaining between them. CDR1 and CDR2 from the germline V gene are MNHEY and SMNVEV (reference sequence). The DNA of the CDR3 is TGTGCCAGCACCCTTACCCTAGGAACTGAAGCTTTCTTT. It specifies CASTLTLGTEAFF.

This clonotype came up a few times. The gene calls are TRBV5-1 and TRBJ2-1; 16 nucleotides align to TRBD2. J was trimmed by 4 bases and V by 4 bases; bases with no gene match: 11. This CDR3 has 19 residues. CDR1 is SGHRS and CDR2 is YFSETQ in the germline V gene. The CDR3 sequence is CASSPAGTSGGAGYNEQFF. In nucleotides, the CDR3 is TGCGCCAGCAGCCCGGCCGGGACTAGCGGGGGGGCCGGATACAATGAGCAGTTCTTC. Complete variable domain (other parts from reference TRBV5-1 and TRBJ2-1): KAGVTQTPRYLIKTRGQQVTLSCSPISGHRSVSWYQQTPGQGLQFLFEYFSETQRNKGNFPGRFSGRQFSNSRSEMNVSTLELGDSALYLCASSPAGTSGGAGYNEQFFGPGTRLTVL.

V usage is TRBV29-1 and J usage is TRBJ2-2; possible D gene TRBD1, 5 bases. The CDR3 totals 13 residues. Trimming cost V 6 bases and J 6 bases, with 14 bases left between them. Germline lookup yields CDR1 SQVTM and CDR2 ANQGSEA. The CDR3 here is CSVALGVAGELFF. DNA of the CDR3: TGCAGCGTAGCTCTAGGGGTCGCCGGGGAGCTGTTTTTT.

The V and J genes are TRBV5-1 and TRBJ2-7; a weak D match, TRBD1 (6 bases). V lost 0 bases, J lost 4 bases, and 14 bases lay in between. The V gene's germline CDR1 is SGHRS and CDR2 YFSETQ. This CDR3 has 15 amino acids. CDR3 nucleotides: TGCGCCAGCAGCTTGGTGGACAGCCAGATTTACGAGCAGTACTTC. Translated: CASSLVDSQIYEQYF.

This clonotype was observed at least ten times. The chain uses TRBV18 and TRBJ2-1; 12 positions match TRBD2. J lost 7 bases, V lost 3 bases, and 7 bases had no gene match. The CDR3 covers 16 residues. The germline gives CDR1 KGHSH, CDR2 LQKENI. The chain's CDR3 is CASSPASGGVLNEQFF. CDR3 sequence (DNA): TGTGCCAGCTCACCCGCTAGCGGGGGGGTTTTGAATGAGCAGTTCTTC.

This clonotype was seen many times. The rearrangement joins TRBV5-1 to TRBJ1-1; 7 bases agree with TRBD1. Germline CDR1 SGHRS, CDR2 YFSETQ. The V and J ends lost 4 bases and 2 bases, in that order; junction bases with no gene match: 5. The CDR3 consists of 14 residues. The CDR3 here is CASSAGTANTEAFF. The CDR3 nucleotides are TGCGCCAGCAGCGCCGGGACAGCAAACACTGAAGCTTTCTTT. Filled out from reference TRBV5-1 and TRBJ1-1, the complete variable domain reads KAGVTQTPRYLIKTRGQQVTLSCSPISGHRSVSWYQQTPGQGLQFLFEYFSETQRNKGNFPGRFSGRQFSNSRSEMNVSTLELGDSALYLCASSAGTANTEAFFGQGTRLTVV.

Many counts were recorded for this clonotype. The V and J genes are TRBV9 and TRBJ2-1; D might be TRBD2 (5 bases). V dropped 4 bases and J dropped 0 bases, with 14 bases sitting between them. The germline V gene has CDR1 SGDLS and CDR2 YYNGEE. The CDR3 spans 16 residues. Here the CDR3 DNA reads TGTGCCAGCAGCCTATCCCCCCGGGGCTCCTACAATGAGCAGTTCTTC. It translates to CASSLSPRGSYNEQFF.

The chain combines TRBV29-1 with TRBJ2-6, with D tentatively TRBD1 (5 bases). CDR3 size: 14 residues. Germline CDR1 and CDR2: SQVTM and ANQGSEA. V lost 4 bases and J lost 2, with 9 bases in between. The DNA of the CDR3 is TGCAGCGTTGCTAAGGGGACTGGGGCCAACGTCCTGACTTTC. This encodes CSVAKGTGANVLTF.

Only a few counts were recorded for this clonotype. The chain couples TRBV28 to TRBJ2-7; 7 bases match TRBD1. V gave up 7 bases and J gave up 0 bases; unmatched junction bases: 6. The CDR3 extends over 14 amino acids. Germline CDR1 reads MDHEN; CDR2 reads SYDVKM. DNA for the CDR3: TGTGCCAGCAAGCAGACAGGGAGCTCCTACGAGCAGTACTTC. Translation: CASKQTGSSYEQYF.

Written as DNA, the CDR3 is TGTGCCAGCAGCCTGATGGCTATAGAGACCCAGTACTTC. Translation gives CASSLMAIETQYF. The rearrangement joins TRBV5-5 to TRBJ2-5; D gene unclear. Trimming shortened V by 4 bases and J by 4 bases, and 11 bases separated the two germline ends. CDR1 and CDR2 from the germline V gene are SGHKS and YYEKEE (reference sequence). This CDR3 comprises 13 residues.

The rearrangement uses TRBV12-3 or TRBV12-4 and TRBJ2-3; TRBD1 matches 7 bases. Trimming cost V 6 bases and J 2 bases; bases outside gene matches: 8. The CDR3 spans 15 residues. The CDR3 coding sequence is TGTGCCAGCAGCCTTACAGGGGTCTTCACAGATACGCAGTATTTT. Translation gives CASSLTGVFTDTQYF.

The genes are TRBV20-1 and TRBJ2-5, with TRBD2 identical over 8 bases. J was trimmed by 4 bases and V by 3 bases; bases with no gene match: 7. Germline CDR1 DFQATT, CDR2 SNEGSKA (reference sequence). The CDR3 runs 14 residues. This CDR3 reads CSASRLSGIETQYF. In DNA, the CDR3 is TGCAGTGCTAGCCGACTTAGCGGGATAGAGACCCAGTACTTC.